Here is one TCR beta chain with its context. No antigen is known for it. Base qualities were left out, and no much larger clone turns up one base away. Participants in the prospective study were aged roughly 18 to 95 years, lived in 20 to 25 United States geographic areas, and enrolled through a virtual design. Cohort assignment in the prospective study relied on participant-reported clinical history from a screening survey and a study questionnaire. Recovered participants in ImmuneRACE Cohort 3 were defined as having two consecutive negative NP/OP PCR tests, clearance from a healthcare professional, or resolution of symptoms. Mobile phlebotomists in the prospective study collected whole blood, serum and a nasopharyngeal or oropharyngeal swab from every participant. Over a 2-month period, participants in the prospective study had the option of providing additional blood draws and questionnaires. Before DNA extraction, blood samples from the prospective study were shipped at room temperature or frozen.

The sample belongs to a study of blood T cell repertoires in COVID-19 (dated by TCRdb to the early 2020s). General notes on the study: The collaborator samples originated in the United States, Italy and Spain and spanned the acute and convalescent phases of COVID-19. The material from the prospective study consisted of cDNA or gDNA derived from T cells, B-cell-depleted T cells, or PBMCs. Subjects who had been exposed to COVID-19, were actively infected with it, or had recovered from it provided the deeply sampled blood TCRbeta repertoires that made up the dataset. The repertoires were released in a freely available public database intended as a resource for research on the immune response to SARS-CoV-2. Samples were obtained from the ongoing ImmuneRACE study (first 160 participants) and from 1,254 subjects provided by 6 global collaborators. Nearly every sample came with metadata listing a de-identified subject ID, COVID-19 status, age in years and sex. Where available, HLA class I and class II types were taken from metadata supplied by the sample provider and were not determined by assay-based typing.

Broader findings and caveats from the paper: How much clinical and demographic metadata was included differed by source and by participant, and the metadata was provided uncurated.

The CDR3 has 14 amino acids, counting the end cysteine and phenylalanine. Kept here is only the CDR3 DNA, which spans 42 bases and is read in frame from base 1. Per the germline V gene, SGHRS is the CDR1 and YFSETQ is the CDR2. V was cut back by 0 bases and J by 8 bases, leaving a gap of 12 bases between them. The immunoSEQ Assay, a bias-controlled multiplex PCR, was used to amplify TCRbeta CDR3 regions from genomic DNA. Concerning the study's data processing: The number of nucleated cells in each sample was estimated by amplification of reference gene primers within the assay. Sequence reads were collapsed and filtered to measure the absolute abundance of every unique TCRbeta CDR3 rearrangement. Productive Simpson clonality was computed per sample as the square root of Simpson's diversity index over productive rearrangements. What TCRdb holds here is the immuneACCESS table cut down to in-frame rearrangements. Part of the clones is not present; checked against another copy, under half of the missing clones reflect an unresolved V gene, and the others are unexplained. Clone size and the V and J calls come from that table; the DNA yielded D and trimming. The sample contains about 500,000 clones, approximately 86% of them found a single time. Around 0.64% of the sample is in the top ten clones.

This sequence was found in a young woman who had recovered from COVID-19. The V and J segments used are TRBV5-1 and TRBJ2-1; TRBD2 is possibly the D segment (5 matching bases). The sample was PBMCs or T cells enriched from blood (not recorded which). The base sequence is TGCGCCAGCAGCTTGGGGCCCGAGAGGGATGAGCAGTTCTTC. The translation is CASSLGPERDEQFF.